The T cell receptor (beta chain) under discussion was sequenced for a study of cytomegalovirus exposure and HLA in healthy donors. Study conclusions and caveats: Around 160 TCR beta chains were listed as cytomegalovirus-associated. In vitro work confirmed that a few CMV-associated chains recognize CMV antigens.

Turning to this clone: Its matching antigen is unknown.

Method: immunoSEQ multiplex PCR; TCRdb's copy keeps in-frame clones and lacks some. Of fewer than 200,000 clones in the sample, about four fifths were seen once. The V gene lost 6 bases and the J gene lost 0 bases, with 14 bases spanning the gap. Germline CDR1 and CDR2: MNHEY and SMNVEV (reference sequence). The CDR3 sequence is 15 residues long. The sequenced sample was PBMCs. This TCR was sampled from a young woman in good health and CMV-seropositive. This chain links TRBV27 with TRBJ1-1; weak D call: TRBD1 (6 bases). The CDR3 DNA is TGTGCCAGCAGCAACCCGGGACACCTGAACACTGAAGCTTTCTTT. It is translated as CASSNPGHLNTEAFF.